This T cell receptor (beta chain) stems from a study of a mutant IDH1 vaccine in newly diagnosed glioma. As for the study in general: Patients were started on vaccination 4-6 weeks after radiotherapy alone, or with temozolomide cycles. Treated individuals were about 62% male and roughly 40% female, averaging roughly 40 years of age.

Comments on this clone: The antigen remains undetermined.

The method was immunoSEQ multiplex PCR; TCRdb's version includes in-frame clones alone and lacks a portion of them. The sample has about 41,000 clones, 85% to 90% seen once. Regarding time point: week 35, safety follow-up. Each vaccine dose was 300 ug of mutant IDH1 20-mer peptide, with topical imiquimod. Vaccination of patients was performed eight times, in weeks 1, 3, 5, 7, 11, 15, 19 and 23. This sequence originates from a man between 35 and 55 years old with glioma. The starting material was PBMCs, obtained from a glioma patient whose treatment included an IDH1 peptide vaccine.

In nucleotides, the CDR3 is TGTGCCAGCAGTGAAGCGGGGGGCGGGACAGATACGCAGTATTTT. Its translation is CASSEAGGGTDTQYF. The gene calls are TRBV6-1 and TRBJ2-3; TRBD1 or TRBD2 may be the D gene (6 bases each). Trimming stripped 0 bases from V and 3 bases from J, with 10 bases between. This CDR3 contains 15 residues. CDR1 is MNHNS, CDR2 SASEGT, per germline.